These 21 T cell receptor beta chains were sequenced from one sample in a study of shared clonotypes between healthy human individuals. Generated by immunoSEQ multiplex PCR, the TCRdb table keeps only in-frame clones and is missing some. The sample holds about 2 million clones, 95% seen once. Sequencing was performed on naive CD4+ T cells sorted from blood. The subset was: CD45RA+ positively selected. The receptors were gathered from a young man in good health.

The rearrangement joins TRBV2 to TRBJ2-7; D not certain. Germline V gene sequence: CDR1 SNHLY, CDR2 FYNNEI. V was cut by 7 bases and J by 0 bases, with 13 bases left in between. The CDR3 sequence is 14 residues long. This CDR3 is CASTEGQSSYEQYF. The CDR3 DNA reads TGTGCCAGCACCGAAGGCCAGAGCTCCTACGAGCAGTACTTC.

The V gene is TRBV19, the J gene TRBJ1-3; D is ambiguous. This CDR3 has 15 residues. The germline CDR1 and CDR2 sequences are LNHDA and SQIVND (reference sequence). V lost 5 bases to trimming and J lost 0 bases, with 11 bases between them. In DNA, the CDR3 is TGTGCCAGTAGTCTCACTGGGTCCTCTGGAAACACCATATATTTT. Protein product: CASSLTGSSGNTIYF. The full variable domain, with the rest looked up from reference TRBV19 and TRBJ1-3, is DGGITQSPKYLFRKEGQNVTLSCEQNLNHDAMYWYRQDPGQGLRLIYYSQIVNDFQKGDIAEGYSVSREKKESFPLTVTSAQKNPTAFYLCASSLTGSSGNTIYFGEGSWLTVV.

This clone has more than one count but fewer than ten. The chain carries TRBV25-1 and TRBJ1-2; D is unresolved. The CDR3 totals 13 residues. Trimming removed 6 bases at V and 2 bases at J, with 10 bases between. Germline V lookup: CDR1 MGHDK, CDR2 SYGVNS. The DNA of the CDR3 is TGTGCCAGCAGGGAAGGACTGAACTATGGCTACACCTTC. Protein product: CASREGLNYGYTF.

With respect to this clone: Distinct nucleotide sequences in the sample also encode this CDR3. The chain links TRBV20-1 to TRBJ2-7; D gene unclear. Germline loops: CDR1 DFQATT, CDR2 SNEGSKA (reference sequence). V lost 3 bases to trimming and J lost 1 base, with 4 bases between them. The CDR3 has 11 amino acids. As DNA, the CDR3 is TGCAGTGCTAGTGGGTCCTACGAGCAGTACTTC. As protein: CSASGSYEQYF.

About this clone: This may come from a read error, since a much larger clone is one base off. V is TRBV10-3 and J is TRBJ2-3; weak D call: TRBD1 (6 bases). The CDR3 is 13 residues long. The V end was cut by 10 bases, the J end by 0 bases, with 11 bases between. Germline V gene sequence: CDR1 ENHRY, CDR2 SYGVKD. The DNA for the CDR3 is TGTGCCACCAGGACAGCTAGCACAGATACGCAGTATTTT. As protein: CATRTASTDTQYF.

This chain uses TRBV4-3 with TRBJ2-2; D ambiguous. This CDR3 comprises 15 residues. V lost 0 bases and J lost 4, with 9 bases in between. Germline V lookup: CDR1 LGHNA, CDR2 YSLEER. CDR3 nucleotides: TGCGCCAGCAGCCAAGATCTTGGAAGCACCGGGGAGCTGTTTTTT. It specifies CASSQDLGSTGELFF.

V and J are TRBV7-9 and TRBJ2-1, with D possibly matching TRBD2 (6 bases). This CDR3 is 15 amino acids long. The ends were cut back, 2 bases at V and 8 bases at J, with 16 bases in the middle. Germline lookup yields CDR1 SEHNR and CDR2 FQNEAQ (reference sequence). CDR3 amino acids: CASSLNSLARDEQFF. DNA for the CDR3: TGTGCCAGCAGCTTAAATTCCCTAGCGAGAGATGAGCAGTTCTTC.

The chain links TRBV6-1 to TRBJ1-5; the D gene is possibly TRBD1 (6 bases). V dropped 3 bases and J dropped 3 bases, with 24 bases sitting between them. This CDR3 comprises 19 residues. Per the germline V gene, CDR1 is MNHNS and CDR2 is SASEGT. Here the CDR3 DNA reads TGTGCCAGCAGTGATGGGGGCAGTACAACAGGTACCTTCAATCAGCCCCAGCATTTT. As protein: CASSDGGSTTGTFNQPQHF.

The chain joins TRBV6-6 to TRBJ1-5; tentatively, D is TRBD1 (6 bases). From germline, CDR1 is MNHNY and CDR2 SVGAGI (reference sequence). The CDR3 is 14 residues long. V lost 6 bases to trimming and J lost 4 bases, with 13 bases between them. In nucleotides, the CDR3 is TGTGCCAGCAGCCTAGGACAGATTAATCAGCCCCAGCATTTT. Translation: CASSLGQINQPQHF.

The V call is TRBV19, the J call TRBJ2-7, with 8 nucleotides matching TRBD2. The V gene end was trimmed by 6 bases and the J gene end by 4 bases; junction bases not matched to a gene: 8. CDR1 LNHDA and CDR2 SQIVND come from the germline V gene (reference sequence). There are 14 residues in the CDR3. The CDR3 DNA reads as TGTGCCAGTAGGAGTAGCGGGAAGGCTTACGAGCAGTACTTC. The encoded protein is CASRSSGKAYEQYF. The entire variable domain, with the rest obtained from reference TRBV19 and TRBJ2-7, is as follows: DGGITQSPKYLFRKEGQNVTLSCEQNLNHDAMYWYRQDPGQGLRLIYYSQIVNDFQKGDIAEGYSVSREKKESFPLTVTSAQKNPTAFYLCASRSSGKAYEQYFGPGTRLTVT.

This clone was picked up a small number of times. The sample has other DNA sequences that encode this CDR3 too. This chain connects TRBV4-1 to TRBJ2-5, with a weak D call TRBD1 (5 bases). The CDR3 totals 13 residues. Trimming cost V 1 base and J 2 bases, with 5 bases left between them. Germline CDR1 reads MGHRA; CDR2 reads YSYEKL. In DNA form, the CDR3 reads TGCGCCAGCAGCCAAGGACAGCAAGAGACCCAGTACTTC. Protein product: CASSQGQQETQYF.

The chain uses TRBV7-8 and TRBJ1-1; D gene ambiguous. The V gene lost 4 bases and the J gene lost 1 base, with 13 bases spanning the gap. Germline V lookup: CDR1 SGHVS, CDR2 FQNEAQ. The CDR3 sequence is 15 residues long. The CDR3 region has the DNA TGTGCCAGCAGCTACGGACGTTGGTGGAACACTGAAGCTTTCTTT. Translation gives CASSYGRWWNTEAFF.

The chain recombines TRBV6-5 with TRBJ1-4; D is perhaps TRBD1 (5 bases). Looked up from germline, CDR1 is MNHEY and CDR2 is SVGAGI. The CDR3 consists of 12 residues. V shed 6 bases and J shed 7 bases, with 9 bases lying between them. The CDR3 is CASSGGGEKLFF. In DNA, the CDR3 is TGTGCCAGCAGCGGGGGGGGTGAAAAACTGTTTTTT.

The CDR3 DNA follows: TGTGCCATCACCCGGACGGGATTCACAGATACGCAGTATTTT. Its protein is CAITRTGFTDTQYF. This chain connects TRBV10-3 to TRBJ2-3, with D perhaps TRBD2 (5 bases). Per the germline V gene, CDR1 is ENHRY and CDR2 is SYGVKD. The CDR3 has 14 residues. V was trimmed by 7 bases and J by 2 bases, leaving 13 bases between them.

This sequence joins TRBV6-6 and TRBJ1-1; D gene unclear. From germline, CDR1 is MNHNY and CDR2 SVGAGI (reference sequence). The CDR3 has 13 residues. The V and J ends lost 0 bases and 7 bases respectively, with 9 bases between them. CDR3 loop: CASSYSISDEAFF. The CDR3 DNA reads as TGTGCCAGCAGTTACTCGATATCCGATGAAGCTTTCTTT.

V and J are TRBV25-1 and TRBJ1-1; a weak D match, TRBD1 (6 bases). This CDR3 is 15 amino acids long. The V end was cut by 4 bases, the J end by 3 bases, with 15 bases between. Germline CDR1 and CDR2: MGHDK and SYGVNS. The CDR3 reads CASSAGGAPYTEAFF. CDR3 sequence (DNA): TGTGCCAGCAGTGCTGGGGGGGCGCCGTACACTGAAGCTTTCTTT.

The J gene is TRBJ2-1, the V gene TRBV12-5; D possibly uses TRBD1 or TRBD2 (6 bases each). The length of the CDR3 is 13 residues. CDR1 is LGHNT, CDR2 FRNRAP, per germline. The V end lost 9 bases, the J end lost 8 bases, and 17 bases lay between the germline ends. The CDR3 spells CASPTGGRDEQFF. The CDR3 coding sequence is TGTGCTAGCCCCACTGGGGGGCGGGATGAGCAGTTCTTC.

V is TRBV9 and J is TRBJ2-2; D is undetermined. The length of the CDR3 is 14 residues. Germline-derived CDR1 and CDR2 are SGDLS and YYNGEE. The germline V and J ends were trimmed by 4 bases and 4 bases, with 11 bases remaining between them. CDR3 region: CASSPQRSTGELFF. The CDR3, as DNA: TGTGCCAGCAGCCCCCAAAGGAGCACCGGGGAGCTGTTTTTT.

The chain is built from TRBV28 and TRBJ2-5, with 11 bases lining up with TRBD1. Germline trimming cut 6 bases from V and 5 bases from J; bases unmatched to any gene: 8. The CDR3 extends over 15 amino acids. Per germline, CDR1 MDHEN and CDR2 SYDVKM. The CDR3 DNA reads as TGTGCCAGCAGCCAGGACAGGGGGCGTGTGGAGACCCAGTACTTC. It is translated as CASSQDRGRVETQYF.

The chain couples TRBV5-4 to TRBJ1-1, with TRBD1 as a possible D gene (5 bases). V was pared by 5 bases and J by 3 bases, with 11 bases between. Per the germline V gene, CDR1 is SGHNT and CDR2 is YYREEE (reference sequence). The CDR3 is made up of 13 amino acids. This chain's CDR3 is CASSSGKDTEAFF. In DNA, the CDR3 is TGTGCCAGCAGTTCAGGGAAGGACACTGAAGCTTTCTTT.

The chain recombines TRBV28 with TRBJ1-2; TRBD1 is a possible D gene (6 bases). Between the trimmed V and J ends, which lost 8 bases and 4 bases, there was a span of 14 bases. The CDR3 has 13 residues. Per the germline V gene, CDR1 is MDHEN and CDR2 is SYDVKM. In DNA form, the CDR3 reads TGTGCCAGCCGCGTGGGGGGCGGCTATGGCTACACCTTC. Protein: CASRVGGGYGYTF.